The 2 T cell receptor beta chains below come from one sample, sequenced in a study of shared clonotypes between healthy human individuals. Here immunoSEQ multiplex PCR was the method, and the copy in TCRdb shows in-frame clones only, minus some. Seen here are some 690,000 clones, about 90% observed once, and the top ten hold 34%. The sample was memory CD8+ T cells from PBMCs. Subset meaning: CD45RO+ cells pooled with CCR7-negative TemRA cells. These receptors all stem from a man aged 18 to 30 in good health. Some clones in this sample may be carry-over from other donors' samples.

The CDR3 here is CASSMDSSYNEQFF. In DNA form, the CDR3 reads TGTGCCAGTAGTATGGACAGTTCCTACAATGAGCAGTTCTTC. V usage is TRBV19 and J usage is TRBJ2-1; D might be TRBD1 (6 bases). The CDR3 runs 14 residues. CDR1 is LNHDA, CDR2 SQIVND, per germline (reference sequence). Deletions cut 3 bases from V and 1 base from J, with 7 bases between.

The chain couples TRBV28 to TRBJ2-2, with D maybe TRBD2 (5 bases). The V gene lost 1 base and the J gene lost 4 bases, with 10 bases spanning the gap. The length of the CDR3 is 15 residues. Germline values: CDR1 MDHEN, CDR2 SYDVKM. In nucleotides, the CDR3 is TGTGCCAGCAGTTTATTTGAGGCGGGCACCGGGGAGCTGTTTTTT. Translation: CASSLFEAGTGELFF.